The 20 T cell receptor beta chains below were found in one sample sequenced in a study of immune heterogeneity within non-small cell lung tumors. Multiplex PCR (32 V and 13 J primers) was used to amplify the TCR beta CDR3. One entry per CDR3 protein results from TCRdb running MiXCR on the multiplex PCR reads. Of about 21,000 distinct CDR3 sequences in the sample, around 28% were seen once. Template material comprised bulk tumor genomic DNA at about 660 ng per sample. Biopsies, several per primary tumor and spaced far apart, were collected during surgery. Patients with untreated, newly diagnosed non-small cell lung cancer underwent curative surgery. Sequencing input: lung tumor tissue. These receptors were obtained from a man between 40 and 49 years old with non-small cell lung cancer.

This clonotype occurred many times. The rearrangement joins TRBV30 to TRBJ1-2; a weak D match, TRBD1 (5 bases). The germline V gene encodes CDR1 GTSNPN and CDR2 SVGIG (reference sequence). CDR3 length: 13 amino acids. The ends were cut back, 2 bases at V and 1 base at J, with 8 bases in the middle. The CDR3 protein is CAWSLGLNYGYTF. CDR3 bases: TGTGCCTGGAGTTTGGGACTTAACTATGGCTACACCTTC.

In its sample, this clonotype was seen many times. The J gene is TRBJ2-3, the V gene TRBV12-3 or TRBV12-4, with 9 positions matching TRBD2. The CDR3 is 19 residues long. V shed 5 bases, J shed 5 bases, and the junction held 20 bases outside the gene matches. In DNA form, the CDR3 reads TGTGCCAGCAGTCCCGCCGGCAGGTGGGCTAGCGGGATTCTAGATACGCAGTATTTT. As protein: CASSPAGRWASGILDTQYF.

This clonotype is medium-sized in the sample. The rearrangement joins TRBV11-3 to TRBJ2-7; 9 bases match TRBD2. CDR3 length equals 18 residues. CDR1 SGHNT and CDR2 YENEEA come from the germline V gene. Trimming took 4 bases from V and 0 from J; bases not matched to a gene: 13. The DNA of the CDR3 is TGTGCCAGCAGCTCCGGTAGCTTCTCTAGCGGGGACTCCTACGAGCAGTACTTC. Amino acid sequence: CASSSGSFSSGDSYEQYF.

J is TRBJ2-5 and V is TRBV5-1; D may correspond to TRBD1 or TRBD2 (5 bases each). The CDR3 sequence is 15 residues long. CDR1 is SGHRS, CDR2 YFSETQ, per germline. V lost 4 bases, J lost 5 bases, and 18 bases lay in between. This CDR3 is CASSPGHSRGETQYF. CDR3 coding DNA: TGCGCCAGCAGCCCCGGACACTCACGAGGGGAGACCCAGTACTTC.

The chain recombines TRBV4-1 with TRBJ2-3, with D possibly matching TRBD2 (6 bases). Germline V lookup: CDR1 MGHRA, CDR2 YSYEKL. This CDR3 has 13 residues. V was pared by 3 bases and J by 3 bases, with 7 bases between. For the CDR3, the DNA is TGCGCCAGCAGCCAGGGGAGGACAGATACGCAGTATTTT. Translation gives CASSQGRTDTQYF.

The chain is built from TRBV20-1 and TRBJ2-1; 13 bases map to TRBD2. The CDR3 sequence is 15 residues long. V lost 7 bases, J lost 4 bases, and 7 bases stayed unmatched. Per the germline V gene, CDR1 is DFQATT and CDR2 is SNEGSKA (reference sequence). The CDR3: CSGTSGRGVYNEQFF. DNA for the CDR3: TGCAGTGGGACTAGCGGGAGAGGAGTTTACAATGAGCAGTTCTTC.

The table lists this clonotype with a few counts. DNA of the CDR3: TGTGCCAGCAGCCGCGTTACTTATACCGGGAGCCAAGAGACCCAGTACTTC. Its translation is CASSRVTYTGSQETQYF. This rearrangement joins TRBV7-6 to TRBJ2-5, with D possibly TRBD2 on 6 matching bases. CDR3 length equals 17 residues. V gave up 5 bases and J gave up 1 base, with 20 bases separating them. From germline, CDR1 is SGHVS and CDR2 FNYEAQ.

The gene calls are TRBV5-1 and TRBJ2-6; unclear D gene. Germline V gene sequence: CDR1 SGHRS, CDR2 YFSETQ. Trimming took 1 base from V and 0 from J, leaving 14 bases between them. The CDR3 covers 18 residues. This CDR3 is CASSLNVPVLSGANVLTF. The CDR3 nucleotides read TGCGCCAGCAGCTTGAATGTCCCGGTCCTCTCTGGGGCCAACGTCCTGACTTTC.

This clonotype was counted a few times. The rearrangement links TRBV7-2 to TRBJ2-2; a weak D match, TRBD2 (5 bases). CDR3 length equals 17 residues. V lost 3 bases and J 1 base, leaving 15 bases between the germline ends. CDR1 and CDR2 (germline): SGHTA, FQGNSA. The CDR3 loop reads CASSFLGGSRNTGELFF. CDR3 nucleotide sequence: TGTGCCAGCAGCTTTCTCGGTGGGAGTCGGAACACCGGGGAGCTGTTTTTT.

Of note for this clonotype: A read error may explain this, as a much larger clone is one base away. The chain uses TRBV24-1 and TRBJ1-2, with TRBD1 matching 9 bases. There are 13 residues in the CDR3. Trimming took 9 bases from V and 13 from J; bases not matched to a gene: 14. Germline CDR1 and CDR2: KGHDR and SFDVKD. CDR3 region: CATQDRGGVFITF. The CDR3 coding sequence is TGTGCCACCCAGGACAGGGGAGGAGTGTTTATCACCTTC.

The DNA of the CDR3 is TGTGCCACCACACACAGGGGTACCGGGGAGCTGTTTTTT. Protein: CATTHRGTGELFF. The chain employs TRBV24-1 and TRBJ2-2; 7 bases are a match to TRBD1. The germline V gene encodes CDR1 KGHDR and CDR2 SFDVKD. The CDR3 is 13 amino acids. Trimming at V came to 8 bases and at J to 5 bases, leaving 4 bases not matched to a gene.

The V gene is TRBV7-2, the J gene TRBJ2-2, with D possibly TRBD1 on 6 matching bases. V was trimmed by 3 bases and J by 5 bases, leaving 13 bases between them. The CDR3 has 15 residues. Germline CDR1 is SGHTA and CDR2 is FQGNSA. The CDR3 spells CASSLISQGTGELFF. CDR3 nucleotide sequence: TGTGCCAGCAGCTTGATATCCCAGGGGACCGGGGAGCTGTTTTTT.

This clonotype has only a few counts. The rearrangement links TRBV5-1 to TRBJ2-5, with 10 nucleotides matching TRBD2. The V segment lost 2 bases and the J segment 5 bases; nucleotides outside the gene matches: 6. CDR1 is SGHRS and CDR2 is YFSETQ in the germline V gene. This CDR3 contains 15 residues. CDR3 nucleotides: TGCGCCAGCAGCTTTGGGTCTAGCGGGAGTGAGACCCAGTACTTC. It specifies CASSFGSSGSETQYF. Supplemented by reference TRBV5-1 and TRBJ2-5, the full variable domain reads KAGVTQTPRYLIKTRGQQVTLSCSPISGHRSVSWYQQTPGQGLQFLFEYFSETQRNKGNFPGRFSGRQFSNSRSEMNVSTLELGDSALYLCASSFGSSGSETQYFGPGTRLLVL.

Regarding this clonotype: A much larger clone differs by one base, so this may be a read error. As the CDR3 is not closed by the conserved phenylalanine or tryptophan, this likely results from a read error. The V and J genes are TRBV12-3 or TRBV12-4 and TRBJ2-3, with unresolved D. The V end was cut by 3 bases, the J end by 2 bases, with 12 bases between. The CDR3 spans 15 residues. The CDR3 protein is CASSFESGHTDTQYL. Written as DNA, the CDR3 is TGTGCCAGCAGTTTTGAGTCAGGCCACACAGATACGCAGTATCTT.

The rearrangement links TRBV4-1 to TRBJ2-1, with 7 bases aligning to TRBD2. Germline CDR1 reads MGHRA; CDR2 reads YSYEKL. V dropped 3 bases and J dropped 8; count of bases not matched to a gene: 10. The CDR3 runs 15 residues. The CDR3 is CASSHGLGALYEQFF. CDR3 DNA: TGCGCCAGCAGCCACGGACTAGGTGCGCTCTATGAGCAGTTCTTC.

The J gene is TRBJ2-7, the V gene TRBV5-1, with 13 positions matching TRBD2. The CDR3 totals 17 residues. The J segment lost 3 bases and the V segment lost 5 bases, leaving 11 bases of the junction unmatched. Germline V lookup: CDR1 SGHRS, CDR2 YFSETQ. CDR3 bases: TGCGCCAGCAGGCAGAACGCCGGGACTAGCGGGATCTACGAGCAGTACTTC. It specifies CASRQNAGTSGIYEQYF. The full variable domain, completed using reference TRBV5-1 and TRBJ2-7, is KAGVTQTPRYLIKTRGQQVTLSCSPISGHRSVSWYQQTPGQGLQFLFEYFSETQRNKGNFPGRFSGRQFSNSRSEMNVSTLELGDSALYLCASRQNAGTSGIYEQYFGPGTRLTVT.

Note on this clonotype: With a much larger clone just one base away, this may be a read error. This rearrangement joins TRBV20-1 to TRBJ1-2, with 7 bases aligning to TRBD1. This CDR3 spans 12 amino acids. Germline CDR1 reads DFQATT; CDR2 reads SNEGSKA (reference sequence). V shed 5 bases and J 7 bases; nucleotides not matched to a gene: 7. CDR3 coding DNA: TGCAGTGCTGGCGGACAGGTCTGTGGCTACACCTTC. It codes for CSAGGQVCGYTF.

This clonotype came up a few times. The chain is built from TRBV20-1 and TRBJ1-5; 8 positions match TRBD1. This CDR3 has 14 amino acids. With V trimmed by 4 bases and J by 3 bases, 5 bases remained unmatched. Germline CDR1 is DFQATT and CDR2 is SNEGSKA (reference sequence). Here the CDR3 reads CSATQGAPNQPQHF. CDR3 coding DNA: TGCAGTGCTACCCAGGGGGCCCCCAATCAGCCCCAGCATTTT.

V and J are TRBV19 and TRBJ1-2; D gene ambiguous. Germline V gene sequence: CDR1 LNHDA, CDR2 SQIVND (reference sequence). The ends were cut back, 7 bases at V and 8 bases at J, with 11 bases in the middle. The CDR3 totals 11 residues. The CDR3 protein is CASTYTGGYTF. The CDR3, as DNA: TGTGCCAGTACCTACACGGGGGGCTACACCTTC.

V gene TRBV19 combines with J gene TRBJ1-4, with 7 positions matching TRBD1. The V gene's germline CDR1 is LNHDA and CDR2 SQIVND (reference sequence). The V and J ends lost 1 base and 8 bases, in that order; junction bases with no gene match: 7. The CDR3 is 15 residues long. Written as DNA, the CDR3 is TGTGCCAGTAGTATAGGAGGGGGCGTGGAAGAAAAACTGTTTTTT. It codes for CASSIGGGVEEKLFF.